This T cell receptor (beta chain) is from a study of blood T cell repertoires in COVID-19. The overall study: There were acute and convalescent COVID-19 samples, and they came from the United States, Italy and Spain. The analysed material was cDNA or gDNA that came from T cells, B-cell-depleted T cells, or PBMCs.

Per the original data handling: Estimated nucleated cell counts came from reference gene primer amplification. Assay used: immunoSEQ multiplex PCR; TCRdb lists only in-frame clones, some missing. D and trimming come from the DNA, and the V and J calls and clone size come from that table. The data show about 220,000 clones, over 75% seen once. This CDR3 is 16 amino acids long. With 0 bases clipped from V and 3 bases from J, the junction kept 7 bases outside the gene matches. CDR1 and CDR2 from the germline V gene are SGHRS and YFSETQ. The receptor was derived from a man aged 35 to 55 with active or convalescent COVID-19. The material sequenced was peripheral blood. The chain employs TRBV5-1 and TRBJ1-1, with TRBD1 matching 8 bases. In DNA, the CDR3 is TGCGCCAGCAGCTTGGGACGGACAGGGCTCGACACTGAAGCTTTCTTT. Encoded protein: CASSLGRTGLDTEAFF.